This section outlines one T cell receptor (beta chain) sequence together with its context. The sample belongs to a study of blood T cell repertoires in COVID-19. The overall study: Donors in the United States, Italy and Spain gave samples during acute or convalescent COVID-19. Sources were T cells, B-cell-depleted T cells, or PBMCs; the material itself was cDNA or gDNA.

Original handling: Counts of nucleated cells, estimated from reference gene primer amplification, were obtained. Data came from immunoSEQ multiplex PCR; TCRdb stores just in-frame clones and leaves some out. The V and J calls and clone size were taken over from that table, and D and trimming were inferred from the DNA. This sample carries about 160,000 clones, approximately 91% of them seen once, and the ten largest clones take about 0.54%. Germline V gene data show CDR1 as MDHEN and CDR2 as SYDVKM. V was pared by 7 bases and J by 4 bases, with 10 bases between. The CDR3 is 12 residues long. The sample consisted of peripheral blood. The receptor was isolated from a man aged 45 to 65 with acute or convalescent COVID-19. The chain joins TRBV28 to TRBJ2-5, with D perhaps matching TRBD1 (5 bases). CDR3: CASTEGAETQYF. In nucleotides, the CDR3 is TGTGCCAGCACCGAAGGGGCAGAGACCCAGTACTTC.